This T cell receptor beta chain came from a study of T cell repertoires in cytomegalovirus infection. Study overall: Use of recently identified HLA-C-restricted and well-studied HLA-B-restricted CMV epitopes was part of the study. It was the public TCR beta signatures that indicated both CMV infection and matching HLA type. Study-wide points: Frequencies of public TCR beta families were cumulated, and this identified carriers of CMV plus the relevant HLA. The response measured ex vivo was dominated by TCR beta clonotypes (HLA-C-restricted and CMV-specific).

One entry per CDR3 protein, called by TCRdb with MiXCR from the reads. The profile shows approximately 1,000,000 distinct CDR3 sequences, around 30% of them singletons. The table lists this clonotype with a few counts. The antigen is not known. In germline, CDR1 is LNHNV, CDR2 YYDKDF (reference sequence). The germline V and J ends were trimmed by 0 bases and 4 bases, with 13 bases remaining between them. This CDR3 spans 16 amino acids. The V and J genes are TRBV15 and TRBJ2-1; the D gene is possibly TRBD2 (7 bases). The sequence derives from a human donor in good health (CMV status not recorded). Some clones in this sample may be carry-over from other donors' samples. Here the sequenced sample was cultured CD8+ T cells from PBMCs, taken from culture after CMV antigen stimulation. CDR3 loop: CATSRDRGGAYNEQFF. The CDR3, as DNA: TGTGCCACCAGCAGAGATCGAGGGGGGGCGTACAATGAGCAGTTCTTC. Drawing the rest from reference TRBV15 and TRBJ2-1, the complete variable domain is DAMVIQNPRYQVTQFGKPVTLSCSQTLNHNVMYWYQQKSSQAPKLLFHYYDKDFNNEADTPDNFQSRRPNTSFCFLDIRSPGLGDTAMYLCATSRDRGGAYNEQFFGPGTRLTVL.